This T cell receptor beta chain was found in a study of memory CD4+ T cells and cytomegalovirus serostatus. The V and J ends lost 2 bases and 9 bases respectively, with 8 bases between them. The CDR3 totals 12 residues. The germline V gene encodes CDR1 SNHLY and CDR2 FYNNEI. Clones were read by immunoSEQ multiplex PCR, and TCRdb kept only the in-frame ones, dropping some. The sample lists around 54,000 clones; roughly 78% were seen once. The sort gate was single viable CD3+CD4+CD8-CD45RO+ cells for memory CD4+ T cells. CMV serostatus came from serum IgG against pp150, pp28, p38, p52. This chain connects TRBV2 to TRBJ1-5; maybe TRBD1 (5 bases). The specimen sequenced was memory CD4+ T cells from blood. This receptor was obtained from an adult in good health and CMV-seronegative. The CDR3 sequence: CASSEQGRPQHF. The CDR3 DNA sequence: TGTGCCAGCAGTGAACAGGGTAGGCCCCAGCATTTT.